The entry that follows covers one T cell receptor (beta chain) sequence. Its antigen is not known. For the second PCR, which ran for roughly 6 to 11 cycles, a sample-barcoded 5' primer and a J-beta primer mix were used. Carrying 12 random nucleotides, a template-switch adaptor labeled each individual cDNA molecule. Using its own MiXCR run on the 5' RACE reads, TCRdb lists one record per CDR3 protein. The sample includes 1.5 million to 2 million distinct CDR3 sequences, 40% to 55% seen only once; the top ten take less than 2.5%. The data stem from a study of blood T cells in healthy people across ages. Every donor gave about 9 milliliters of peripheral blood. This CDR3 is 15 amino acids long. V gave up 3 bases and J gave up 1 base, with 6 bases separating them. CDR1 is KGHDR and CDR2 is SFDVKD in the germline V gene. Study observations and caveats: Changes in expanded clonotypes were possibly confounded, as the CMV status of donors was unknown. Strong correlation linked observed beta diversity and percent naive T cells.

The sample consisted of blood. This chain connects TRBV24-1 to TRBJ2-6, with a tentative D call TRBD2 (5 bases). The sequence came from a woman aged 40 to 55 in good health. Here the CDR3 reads CATSDRRSGANVLTF. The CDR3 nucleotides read TGTGCCACCAGTGATAGGAGGTCTGGGGCCAACGTCCTGACTTTC.